The clone carrying this TCR beta chain was counted a single time. This sample was included in a study of blood T cell repertoires in COVID-19. Background on the study: Researchers got acute and convalescent COVID-19 samples from the United States, Italy and Spain. PBMCs, B-cell-depleted T cells, or T cells were the source of the cDNA or gDNA that made up the material.

Generated by immunoSEQ multiplex PCR, the TCRdb table keeps only in-frame clones and is missing some. The repertoire consists of 250,000 to 350,000 clones, with 87% occurring once and the leading ten covering roughly 2%. Germline V gene sequence: CDR1 SEHNR, CDR2 FQNEAQ (reference sequence). The CDR3 is 15 amino acids. V lost 5 bases to trimming and J lost 6 bases; unmatched junction nucleotides: 7. The sequencing sample was made of peripheral blood. The chain is built from TRBV7-9 and TRBJ2-3; TRBD2 agrees at 11 bases. The sequence derives from a man between 18 and 29 years old with active or convalescent COVID-19. CDR3 sequence reads: CASSGSGGAGDTQYF. DNA of the CDR3: TGTGCCAGCAGCGGTAGCGGGGGGGCCGGGGATACGCAGTATTTT.